The sequence of this T cell receptor (beta chain) was determined in a study of blood T cell repertoires in COVID-19. Study-wide background: In each case, the material was cDNA or gDNA derived from T cells, B-cell-depleted T cells, or PBMCs.

Sequencing used immunoSEQ multiplex PCR; TCRdb keeps in-frame clones, though not all of them. In the table there are 50,000 to 80,000 clones, approximately 80% of which are singletons. The CDR3 covers 14 residues. Germline lookup yields CDR1 MGHDK and CDR2 SYGVNS. The V gene end was trimmed by 8 bases and the J gene end by 2 bases; junction bases not matched to a gene: 7. This TCR came from a woman aged 55-69 years with acute or convalescent COVID-19. The sample comprised peripheral blood. The chain has TRBV25-1 and TRBJ2-7; 9 bases agree with TRBD1. This CDR3 is CASRDRGGPYEQYF. The CDR3 region has the DNA TGTGCCAGCCGCGACAGGGGGGGACCCTACGAGCAGTACTTC.